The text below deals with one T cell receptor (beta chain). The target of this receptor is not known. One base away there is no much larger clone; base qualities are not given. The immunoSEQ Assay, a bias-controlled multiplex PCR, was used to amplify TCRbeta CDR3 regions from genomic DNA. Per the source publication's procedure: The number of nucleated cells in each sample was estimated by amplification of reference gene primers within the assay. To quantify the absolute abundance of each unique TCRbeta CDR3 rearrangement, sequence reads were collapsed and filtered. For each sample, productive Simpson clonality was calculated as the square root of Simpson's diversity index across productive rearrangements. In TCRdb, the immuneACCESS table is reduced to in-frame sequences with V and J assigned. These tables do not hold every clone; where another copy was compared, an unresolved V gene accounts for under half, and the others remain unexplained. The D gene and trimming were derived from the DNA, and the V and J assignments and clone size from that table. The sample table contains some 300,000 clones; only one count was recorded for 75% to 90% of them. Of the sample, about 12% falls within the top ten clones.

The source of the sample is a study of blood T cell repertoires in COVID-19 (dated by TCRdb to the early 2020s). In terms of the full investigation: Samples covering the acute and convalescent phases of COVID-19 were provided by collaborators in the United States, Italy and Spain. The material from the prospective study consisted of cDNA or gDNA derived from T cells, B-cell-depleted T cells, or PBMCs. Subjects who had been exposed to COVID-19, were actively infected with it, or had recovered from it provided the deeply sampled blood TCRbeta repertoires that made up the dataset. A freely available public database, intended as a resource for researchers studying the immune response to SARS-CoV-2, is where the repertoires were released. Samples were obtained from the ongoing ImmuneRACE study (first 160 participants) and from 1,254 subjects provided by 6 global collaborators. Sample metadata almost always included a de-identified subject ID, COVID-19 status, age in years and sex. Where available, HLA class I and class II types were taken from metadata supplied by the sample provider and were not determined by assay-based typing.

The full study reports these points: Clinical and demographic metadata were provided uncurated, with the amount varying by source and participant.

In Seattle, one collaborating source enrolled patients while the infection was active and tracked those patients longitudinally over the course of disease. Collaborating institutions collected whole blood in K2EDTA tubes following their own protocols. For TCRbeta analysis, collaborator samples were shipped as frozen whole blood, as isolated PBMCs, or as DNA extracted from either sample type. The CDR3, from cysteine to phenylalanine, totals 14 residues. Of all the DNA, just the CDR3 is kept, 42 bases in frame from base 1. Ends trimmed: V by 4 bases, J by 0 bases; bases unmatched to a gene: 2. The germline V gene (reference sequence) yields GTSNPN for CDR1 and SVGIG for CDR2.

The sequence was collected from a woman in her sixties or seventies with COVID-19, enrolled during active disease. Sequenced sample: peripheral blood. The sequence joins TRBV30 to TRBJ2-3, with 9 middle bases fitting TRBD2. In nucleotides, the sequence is TGTGCCTGGAAGCGGGGGGTCAGCACAGATACGCAGTATTTT. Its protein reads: CAWKRGVSTDTQYF.